Below, 17 T cell receptor beta chains from the same sample are listed, as sequenced in a study of identical twins. Using its own MiXCR run on the 5' RACE reads, TCRdb lists one record per CDR3 protein. The sample includes 300,000 to 400,000 distinct CDR3 sequences, roughly an eighth of them seen just once. These same records also appear under a second study, on yellow fever vaccine responses in identical twins.

Sequencing input: CD8+ T cells sorted from blood. The receptors here all came from a woman younger than 35 in good health.

The V call is TRBV10-2, the J call TRBJ2-7; 7 bases line up with TRBD1. With 10 bases clipped from V and 0 bases from J, the junction kept 9 bases outside the gene matches. This CDR3 region has 14 residues. CDR1 WSHSY and CDR2 SAAADI come from the germline V gene. CDR3 sequence: CATKLRDSSYEQYV. The CDR3 bases are TGCGCCACTAAACTCCGGGACAGCTCCTACGAGCAGTACGTC.

This chain links TRBV7-8 with TRBJ2-2; D is perhaps TRBD1 or TRBD2 (5 bases each). V was shortened by 5 bases and J by 2 bases, with 12 bases between the two germline ends. Germline CDR1 SGHVS, CDR2 FQNEAQ. The CDR3 contains 15 residues. As DNA, the CDR3 is TGTGCCAGCAGCCCTTGGGGGATTAACACCGGGGAGCTGTTTTTT. This encodes CASSPWGINTGELFF.

This clonotype was counted between two and nine times. The rearrangement links TRBV16 to TRBJ1-3; D call uncertain. V dropped 0 bases and J dropped 9 bases, with 6 bases sitting between them. CDR3 length: 12 amino acids. The V gene's germline CDR1 is KGHSY and CDR2 FQNENV. For the CDR3, the DNA is TGTGCCAGCAGCCAATCCAGTGGCACCATATATTTT. This gives the protein CASSQSSGTIYF.

This clonotype came up a few times. The rearrangement uses TRBV4-2 and TRBJ2-7; 12 nucleotides align to TRBD2. The CDR3 runs 15 residues. V gave up 3 bases and J gave up 4 bases; unmatched junction bases: 4. The germline V gene encodes CDR1 LGHNA and CDR2 YNFKEQ. CDR3 loop: CASSHLAGGPYEQYF. The CDR3 DNA sequence: TGTGCCAGCAGCCACCTAGCGGGAGGGCCTTACGAGCAGTACTTC.

This clonotype was counted many times. The chain combines TRBV12-3 or TRBV12-4 with TRBJ2-1; D gene uncertain. V lost 1 base, J lost 7 bases, and 8 bases lay in between. This CDR3 is 13 amino acids long. CDR3 in DNA: TGTGCCAGCAGTTTAGGAGGTATGAATGAGCAGTTCTTC. Translating it yields CASSLGGMNEQFF.

Many counts were recorded for this clonotype. The chain has TRBV5-1 and TRBJ2-1, with D perhaps TRBD1 (5 bases). The V end was cut by 2 bases, the J end by 5 bases, with 14 bases between. The CDR3 spans 15 residues. Per germline, CDR1 SGHRS and CDR2 YFSETQ. The CDR3 loop is CASSFKDGADNEQFF. The CDR3 DNA is TGCGCCAGCAGCTTTAAGGATGGGGCAGACAATGAGCAGTTCTTC.

This clonotype turned up a few times. The V call is TRBV7-6, the J call TRBJ2-3; TRBD1 agrees at 12 bases. This CDR3 has 18 residues. The germline V gene encodes CDR1 SGHVS and CDR2 FNYEAQ. The V segment lost 2 bases and the J segment 3 bases; nucleotides outside the gene matches: 9. The CDR3: CASSLPGTGGEMTDTQYF. The CDR3 region has the DNA TGTGCCAGCAGCTTACCCGGGACAGGGGGCGAGATGACAGATACGCAGTATTTT.

This chain joins TRBV4-1 and TRBJ2-5, with a tentative D call TRBD2 (6 bases). Between the trimmed V and J ends, which lost 1 base and 5 bases, there was a span of 14 bases. This CDR3 is 15 amino acids long. Germline loops: CDR1 MGHRA, CDR2 YSYEKL. CDR3 nucleotide sequence: TGCGCCAGCAGCCAAGGAACGGGGGTAGAGGAGACCCAGTACTTC. This codes for CASSQGTGVEETQYF.

Ten or more counts support this clonotype. The chain recombines TRBV28 with TRBJ1-1; D perhaps matches TRBD1 (5 bases). Germline CDR1 reads MDHEN; CDR2 reads SYDVKM. The V and J ends lost 6 bases and 6 bases respectively, with 17 bases between them. CDR3 size: 14 residues. The CDR3 DNA follows: TGTGCCAGCAGCGCCAGGGCCCGGAGGGCTGAAGCTTTCTTT. Its translation is CASSARARRAEAFF.

This chain links TRBV2 with TRBJ2-1; D possibly matches TRBD1 or TRBD2 (5 bases each). The CDR3 has 13 residues. The V and J ends lost 6 bases and 7 bases respectively, with 13 bases between them. The V gene's germline CDR1 is SNHLY and CDR2 FYNNEI. The chain's CDR3 is CASSGRWGNEQFF. CDR3 DNA: TGTGCCAGCAGCGGAAGGTGGGGGAATGAGCAGTTCTTC.

This clonotype has a handful of counts. The chain carries TRBV9 and TRBJ2-1; perhaps TRBD2 as D (7 bases). Germline V gene data show CDR1 as SGDLS and CDR2 as YYNGEE. Deletions cut 4 bases from V and 2 bases from J, with 13 bases between. The CDR3 contains 15 residues. The CDR3: CASSIGGAAYNEQFF. As DNA, the CDR3 is TGTGCCAGCAGCATTGGGGGGGCGGCCTACAATGAGCAGTTCTTC.

The chain uses TRBV12-3 or TRBV12-4 and TRBJ1-3; D is undetermined. The CDR3 has 12 residues. V was trimmed by 3 bases and J by 7 bases, leaving 7 bases between them. The CDR3 spells CASSLVINTIYF. CDR3 coding DNA: TGTGCCAGCAGTTTGGTTATTAACACCATATATTTT.

This clonotype was detected only a few times. The rearrangement joins TRBV28 to TRBJ1-5; tentative D call: TRBD1 (5 bases). The germline gives CDR1 MDHEN, CDR2 SYDVKM. This CDR3 is built from 15 residues. Trimming removed 2 bases at V and 6 bases at J, with 14 bases between. The CDR3 loop is CASSLVRVVSQPQHF. The DNA of the CDR3 is TGTGCCAGCAGTTTAGTCAGGGTAGTTTCTCAGCCCCAGCATTTT.

There are many counts of this clonotype. The rearrangement joins TRBV20-1 to TRBJ2-7, with 7 bases fitting TRBD1. Germline CDR1 reads DFQATT; CDR2 reads SNEGSKA (reference sequence). This CDR3 region has 13 residues. The V gene end was trimmed by 6 bases and the J gene end by 0 bases; junction bases not matched to a gene: 5. The CDR3 bases are TGCAGTGCCCTGGGACAGAGCTCCTACGAGCAGTACTTC. It encodes CSALGQSSYEQYF.

V and J are TRBV6-2 or TRBV6-3 and TRBJ2-1, with D possibly TRBD2 on 5 matching bases. V lost 7 bases and J 6 bases, leaving 16 bases between the germline ends. This CDR3 has 14 residues. Per the germline V gene, CDR1 is MNHEY and CDR2 is SVGEGT. The CDR3 protein is CASTRLAYLNEQFF. As DNA, the CDR3 is TGTGCCAGCACGAGGCTAGCCTACCTCAATGAGCAGTTCTTC.

The chain combines TRBV29-1 with TRBJ2-1; 9 bases match TRBD1. V lost 2 bases, J lost 8 bases, and 7 bases stayed unmatched. CDR3 length equals 14 residues. Germline V gene sequence: CDR1 SQVTM, CDR2 ANQGSEA. CDR3 bases: TGCAGCGTTGAAAAAGCTAGACAGGGGGATGAGCAGTTCTTC. Amino acid sequence: CSVEKARQGDEQFF.

The chain is built from TRBV7-9 and TRBJ2-3, with D unresolved. V lost 5 bases and J lost 6, with 12 bases in between. The CDR3 totals 13 residues. From germline, CDR1 is SEHNR and CDR2 FQNEAQ (reference sequence). CDR3 sequence (DNA): TGTGCCAGCAGCATCCGACCAGCCGATACGCAGTATTTT. As protein: CASSIRPADTQYF.